Listed here are 32 T cell receptor beta chains from one sample, sequenced in a study of vaccination effects on CD4 cells after COVID-19. Pools of viral peptides were used by the ViraFEST assay to expand antigen-specific CD4+ T cells ahead of sequencing. Upon completion of more than 9 days in culture, CD4+ T cells were isolated. The vaccine recipients had no prior SARS-CoV-2 infection, with negative nucleocapsid antibodies. TCRdb keeps only in-frame clones here, not all; method: immunoSEQ multiplex PCR. Of some 70,000 clones listed, roughly 80% are singletons. No antigen has been assigned to these receptors. This sample comprised CD4+ T cells from PBMCs cultured with SARS-CoV-2 spike peptides, obtained before COVID-19 vaccination. Receptors originate from a human donor who received a COVID-19 vaccine.

Turning to this clone: The limits of the CDR3 on the DNA are not certain, so only TCRdb's listed CDR3 is given. The chain recombines TRBV2 with TRBJ1-6. The CDR3 contains 13 residues when both ends are counted. In germline, CDR1 is SNHLY, CDR2 FYNNEI. This CDR3 reads CASRGGGIHPSTF.

V and J are TRBV28 and TRBJ2-1; D is ambiguous. This CDR3 region has 14 residues. The germline V gene encodes CDR1 MDHEN and CDR2 SYDVKM. V dropped 4 bases and J dropped 4 bases, with 11 bases sitting between them. The CDR3 coding sequence is TGTGCCAGCAGTTATTACAAAGAATACAATGAGCAGTTCTTC. Its translation: CASSYYKEYNEQFF.

This clone was seen only once. This chain connects TRBV7-3 to TRBJ1-2, with 9 bases that match TRBD1. V lost 4 bases to trimming and J lost 12 bases; unmatched junction nucleotides: 9. This CDR3 is built from 13 residues. The germline gives CDR1 SGHTA, CDR2 FQGTGA. The CDR3 DNA reads TGTGCCAGCAGCTCTCGACAGGGGGGGCGTAACACCTTC. It specifies CASSSRQGGRNTF.

The J gene is TRBJ2-5, the V gene TRBV7-2, with 10 positions matching TRBD2. Germline V lookup: CDR1 SGHTA, CDR2 FQGNSA. The trim removed 8 bases at V and 4 bases at J, leaving 10 bases unmatched. The CDR3 loop spans 15 amino acids. CDR3 bases: TGTGCCAGCGGGGAAAGAGCGGGGGGGTTAGAGACCCAGTACTTC. Translated, it gives CASGERAGGLETQYF. The full variable domain, in which reference TRBV7-2 and TRBJ2-5 provide the parts outside the CDR3, is GAGVSQSPSNKVTEKGKDVELRCDPISGHTALYWYRQSLGQGLEFLIYFQGNSAPDKSGLPSDRFSAERTGGSVSTLTIQRTQQEDSAVYLCASGERAGGLETQYFGPGTRLLVL.

This chain links TRBV3-1 (or the pseudogene TRBV3-2) with TRBJ1-1; possibly TRBD1 for D (5 bases). Deletions cut 0 bases from V and 10 bases from J, with 15 bases between. CDR1 is LGHDT, CDR2 YNNKEL, per germline (reference sequence). The CDR3 has 14 amino acids. The CDR3 is CASSQEEGVGGAFF. The CDR3 DNA sequence: TGTGCCAGCAGCCAAGAAGAAGGCGTCGGGGGAGCTTTCTTT.

This clone was counted a single time. The rearrangement links TRBV6-5 to TRBJ1-5; D is possibly TRBD1 (6 bases). The germline V gene encodes CDR1 MNHEY and CDR2 SVGAGI. V shed 8 bases and J shed 4 bases, with 18 bases lying between them. The CDR3 loop spans 15 amino acids. In DNA form, the CDR3 reads TGTGCCAGCGCGTCTACGGGGGGGCCGAATCAGCCCCAGCATTTT. Protein product: CASASTGGPNQPQHF.

The V and J genes are TRBV27 and TRBJ2-2; no clear D. This CDR3 has 11 residues. Germline CDR1 and CDR2: MNHEY and SMNVEV (reference sequence). The V and J ends lost 7 bases and 3 bases respectively, with 3 bases between them. The CDR3: CASKHTGELFF. In DNA form, the CDR3 reads TGTGCCAGCAAGCACACCGGGGAGCTGTTTTTT.

V is TRBV30 and J is TRBJ1-4, with D possibly matching TRBD1 (5 bases). Trimming left V 0 bases short and J 4 bases short, with 9 bases between. The CDR3 contains 14 residues. The germline V gene has CDR1 GTSNPN and CDR2 SVGIG (reference sequence). For the CDR3, the DNA is TGTGCCTGGAGTGTTCCGGGGGGTAATGAAAAACTGTTTTTT. Translated, it gives CAWSVPGGNEKLFF. The variable domain in full, with the rest retrieved from reference TRBV30 and TRBJ1-4, is SQTIHQWPATLVQPVGSPLSLECTVEGTSNPNLYWYRQAAGRGLQLLFYSVGIGQISSEVPQNLSASRPQDRQFILSSKKLLLSDSGFYLCAWSVPGGNEKLFFGSGTQLSVL.

V and J are TRBV15 and TRBJ2-1; the D is unclear. Germline V lookup: CDR1 LNHNV, CDR2 YYDKDF (reference sequence). CDR3 size: 13 residues. V was clipped by 2 bases and J by 6 bases, with 8 bases between them. The CDR3 DNA reads TGTGCCACCAGCAGATTCTCTTCCAATGAGCAGTTCTTC. Amino acids: CATSRFSSNEQFF. The whole variable domain, remainder taken from reference TRBV15 and TRBJ2-1, is DAMVIQNPRYQVTQFGKPVTLSCSQTLNHNVMYWYQQKSSQAPKLLFHYYDKDFNNEADTPDNFQSRRPNTSFCFLDIRSPGLGDTAMYLCATSRFSSNEQFFGPGTRLTVL.

The rearrangement uses TRBV12-3 or TRBV12-4 and TRBJ1-5, with D tentatively TRBD1 (5 bases). The V and J ends lost 7 bases and 9 bases respectively, with 16 bases between them. The CDR3 has 13 amino acids. The CDR3 DNA reads TGTGCCAGCACCTCGGGGGTACGTCGGCCCCAGCATTTT. Encoded protein: CASTSGVRRPQHF.

CDR3 bases: TGTGCCAGCTCCCTCCAGGGACCTGGCACAGATACGCAGTATTTT. It is translated as CASSLQGPGTDTQYF. The chain is built from TRBV18 and TRBJ2-3; tentatively, D is TRBD1 or TRBD2 (5 bases each). The V gene lost 6 bases and the J gene lost 1 base, with 14 bases spanning the gap. CDR1 and CDR2 from the germline V gene are KGHSH and LQKENI. There are 15 residues in the CDR3.

This rearrangement joins TRBV4-1 to TRBJ2-2, with 8 nucleotides matching TRBD1. Germline-derived CDR1 and CDR2 are MGHRA and YSYEKL. The CDR3 is 19 amino acids. The trim removed 4 bases at V and 7 bases at J, leaving 20 bases unmatched. CDR3 DNA: TGCGCCAGCAGCCCCGAACTTTATACCACAGGGGGTCAGAACGGGGAGCTGTTTTTT. Translating it yields CASSPELYTTGGQNGELFF.

This sequence joins TRBV5-6 and TRBJ2-7, with a possible D match to TRBD2 (6 bases). CDR3 size: 15 residues. Germline loops: CDR1 SGHDT, CDR2 YYEEEE. V shed 3 bases and J shed 6 bases, with 19 bases lying between them. CDR3: CASSSGGGTTPEQYV. In nucleotides, the CDR3 is TGTGCCAGCAGCTCGGGTGGGGGGACGACCCCCGAGCAGTACGTC.

The genes are TRBV27 and TRBJ1-6; D is ambiguous. The germline V gene has CDR1 MNHEY and CDR2 SMNVEV (reference sequence). V lost 2 bases to trimming and J lost 7 bases, with 9 bases between them. The CDR3 contains 14 residues. CDR3 region: CASSLRWLNSPLHF. The CDR3 DNA reads as TGTGCCAGCAGTTTAAGGTGGCTGAATTCACCCCTCCACTTT.

The rearrangement uses TRBV29-1 and TRBJ1-2; D possibly corresponds to TRBD1 (6 bases). With 4 bases removed from V and 3 bases from J, the gap between germline ends came to 12 bases. CDR3 size: 13 residues. Per germline, CDR1 SQVTM and CDR2 ANQGSEA. The DNA for the CDR3 is TGCAGCGTTGCCCGGGGGGCCGACTATGGCTACACCTTC. It encodes CSVARGADYGYTF.

This clone was seen a single time. CDR3 sequence (DNA): TGTGCCTGGAGTTCTACCCCACCCCTGGGCACCATATATTTT. Residues: CAWSSTPPLGTIYF. The chain uses TRBV30 and TRBJ1-3; no firm D call. Per germline, CDR1 GTSNPN and CDR2 SVGIG (reference sequence). The V and J ends lost 2 bases and 9 bases respectively, with 17 bases between them. CDR3 length equals 14 residues.

The CDR3 is CASTLSGLSGYGYTF. CDR3 nucleotides: TGTGCCAGTACCCTATCCGGACTATCTGGCTATGGCTACACCTTC. The chain carries TRBV19 and TRBJ1-2; D is ambiguous. CDR1 is LNHDA, CDR2 SQIVND, per germline (reference sequence). The CDR3 length is 15 residues. V lost 7 bases and J 4 bases, leaving 19 bases between the germline ends.

V and J are TRBV15 and TRBJ2-7, with D uncertain. The CDR3 has 13 amino acids. Per germline, CDR1 LNHNV and CDR2 YYDKDF (reference sequence). V lost 8 bases and J 1 base, leaving 12 bases between the germline ends. CDR3 residues: CATSKYKSYEQYV. The CDR3 region has the DNA TGTGCCACCTCGAAGTACAAGTCCTACGAGCAGTACGTC.

The table lists this clone with a few counts. The chain joins TRBV21-1 to TRBJ2-5; the table calls TRBD1, which could not be checked here. TRBV21-1 is shown as a pseudogene. The length of the CDR3 is 21 residues. CDR3 nucleotides: TGTGCCAGCAGCAATAAATCACCCGGGACAGGGGGCACCTGGGGACTAAAGACCCAGTACTTC. Protein: CASSNKSPGTGGTWGLKTQYF.

By frequency in the sample, this clone is medium-sized. CDR3 sequence (DNA): TGCGCCAGCAGCTTGGTTGACAGTACTAATGAAAAACTGTTTTTT. It specifies CASSLVDSTNEKLFF. This chain joins TRBV5-1 and TRBJ1-4, with D possibly TRBD1 on 5 matching bases. The CDR3 runs to 15 residues. V lost 0 bases, J lost 2 bases, and 8 bases lay in between. Germline CDR1 is SGHRS and CDR2 is YFSETQ.

The chain combines TRBV28 with TRBJ1-1; 8 bases match TRBD1. With 3 bases clipped from V and 11 bases from J, the junction kept 5 bases outside the gene matches. Germline CDR1 is MDHEN and CDR2 is SYDVKM. The CDR3 consists of 12 residues. CDR3 loop: CASSFAGDRAFF. CDR3 DNA sequence: TGTGCCAGCAGTTTTGCCGGGGACAGGGCTTTCTTT.

The chain has TRBV2 and TRBJ2-4; no clear D. The V and J ends lost 6 bases and 5 bases respectively, with 11 bases between them. Germline CDR1 reads SNHLY; CDR2 reads FYNNEI. CDR3 length: 13 amino acids. In nucleotides, the CDR3 is TGTGCCAGCAGGGCCCTGGACGAAAACATTCAGTACTTC. Its protein product is CASRALDENIQYF.

The chain carries TRBV7-2 and TRBJ2-3, with D perhaps TRBD2 (7 bases). CDR1 SGHTA and CDR2 FQGNSA come from the germline V gene. The CDR3 is 16 residues long. V was cut by 0 bases and J by 1 base, with 11 bases left in between. CDR3 loop: CASSLAGGGGTDTQYF. The CDR3 DNA sequence: TGTGCCAGCAGCTTAGCGGGGGGGGGCGGCACAGATACGCAGTATTTT.

The gene calls are TRBV30 and TRBJ1-2; a possible D gene is TRBD1 (5 bases). In germline, CDR1 is GTSNPN, CDR2 SVGIG (reference sequence). Trimming shortened V by 0 bases and J by 8 bases, and 10 bases separated the two germline ends. The CDR3 has 12 residues. CDR3 sequence (DNA): TGTGCCTGGAGTGTAAGGGCAGGGGGCTACACCTTC. Its protein product is CAWSVRAGGYTF.

The rearrangement links TRBV19 to TRBJ1-2; no clear D gene. Germline V gene lookup returns CDR1 LNHDA and CDR2 SQIVND (reference sequence). This CDR3 spans 12 amino acids. Trimming took 0 bases from V and 6 from J, leaving 5 bases between them. This CDR3 reads CASSIEGNGYTF. The CDR3 DNA is TGTGCCAGTAGTATAGAGGGTAATGGCTACACCTTC. Drawing the rest from reference TRBV19 and TRBJ1-2, the complete variable domain is DGGITQSPKYLFRKEGQNVTLSCEQNLNHDAMYWYRQDPGQGLRLIYYSQIVNDFQKGDIAEGYSVSREKKESFPLTVTSAQKNPTAFYLCASSIEGNGYTFGSGTRLTVV.

The chain joins TRBV5-3 to TRBJ2-7, with TRBD1 identical over 7 bases. TRBV5-3 is treated as an ORF (open reading frame) with a function not yet certain. V was clipped by 4 bases and J by 7 bases; unmatched bases: 20. CDR3 size: 17 residues. CDR3 in amino acids: CARSNDRDLPQIREQYV. The CDR3 region has the DNA TGTGCCAGAAGCAATGACAGGGACCTGCCCCAAATTCGGGAGCAGTACGTC.

This sequence joins TRBV4-3 and TRBJ2-1; 8 bases are a match to TRBD1. Losses at the gene ends were 5 bases for V and 8 bases for J; bases not matched to a gene: 8. Germline CDR1 LGHNA, CDR2 YSLEER. The CDR3 runs 14 residues. The CDR3 region is CASSKGDRRDEQFF. CDR3 nucleotide sequence: TGCGCCAGCAGCAAGGGGGACAGGCGCGATGAGCAGTTCTTC.

The chain couples TRBV5-8 to TRBJ1-4, with 10 bases aligning to TRBD1. The CDR3 runs 15 residues. J lost 5 bases, V lost 4 bases, and 5 bases had no gene match. Germline CDR1 and CDR2: SGHTS and YDEGEE. CDR3 amino acids: CASSTWTGGNEKLFF. For the CDR3, the DNA is TGTGCCAGCAGCACATGGACAGGGGGGAATGAAAAACTGTTTTTT.

V is TRBV28 and J is TRBJ2-5; possible D gene TRBD2, 6 bases. With 5 bases removed from V and 14 bases from J, the gap between germline ends came to 18 bases. The CDR3 length is 12 residues. Germline assignment: CDR1 MDHEN and CDR2 SYDVKM. CDR3 bases: TGTGCCAGCAGTCTGGAGGGTCGGACAAGTTACTTC. Its translation: CASSLEGRTSYF. The complete variable domain, with remaining parts taken from reference TRBV28 and TRBJ2-5, reads DVKVTQSSRYLVKRTGEKVFLECVQDMDHENMFWYRQDPGLGLRLIYFSYDVKMKEKGDIPEGYSVSREKKERFSLILESASTNQTSMYLCASSLEGRTSYFGPGTRLLVL.

The chain employs TRBV3-1 (or the pseudogene TRBV3-2) and TRBJ2-4, with D uncertain. Germline V CDR1 and CDR2: LGHDT, YNNKEL (reference sequence). Between the trimmed V and J ends, which lost 4 bases and 9 bases, there was a span of 7 bases. The CDR3 runs to 11 residues. The CDR3 nucleotides read TGTGCCAGCAGCCTTAAAGGCATTCAGTACTTC. It codes for CASSLKGIQYF.

The chain uses TRBV5-1 and TRBJ1-1; 9 bases align to TRBD1. This CDR3 spans 15 amino acids. CDR1 and CDR2 from the germline V gene are SGHRS and YFSETQ. V was pared by 0 bases and J by 4 bases, with 4 bases of the junction left unmatched. CDR3 residues: CASSLEGQGTTEAFF. The DNA for the CDR3 is TGCGCCAGCAGCTTGGAAGGACAGGGGACCACTGAAGCTTTCTTT.

This clone was recorded only once. V and J are TRBV30 and TRBJ2-5; tentatively, D is TRBD1 (7 bases). Germline CDR1 reads GTSNPN; CDR2 reads SVGIG (reference sequence). The CDR3 is 16 residues long. V shed 3 bases and J shed 3 bases, with 20 bases lying between them. The CDR3 region is CAWSYGQGGGEETQYF. For the CDR3, the DNA is TGTGCCTGGAGCTACGGGCAGGGGGGTGGAGAAGAGACCCAGTACTTC. The whole variable domain, remainder taken from reference TRBV30 and TRBJ2-5, is SQTIHQWPATLVQPVGSPLSLECTVEGTSNPNLYWYRQAAGRGLQLLFYSVGIGQISSEVPQNLSASRPQDRQFILSSKKLLLSDSGFYLCAWSYGQGGGEETQYFGPGTRLLVL.